This T cell receptor (beta chain) is drawn from a study of cytomegalovirus exposure and HLA in healthy donors. The table came from immunoSEQ multiplex PCR; TCRdb's copy has only in-frame clones and leaves some out. The sample has roughly 180,000 clones, around nine tenths seen once. The V end lost 5 bases, the J end lost 1 base, and 8 bases lay between the germline ends. The germline V gene encodes CDR1 GTSNPN and CDR2 SVGIG (reference sequence). The CDR3 sequence is 13 residues long. This clonotype was sampled from a man between 25 and 39 years old in good health and CMV-seropositive. This sequence joins TRBV30 and TRBJ1-4; D is ambiguous. Sequenced: PBMCs. Written as DNA, the CDR3 is TGTGCCTGGGCCGACGGAACTAATGAAAAACTGTTTTTT. Residues: CAWADGTNEKLFF. Together with reference TRBV30 and TRBJ1-4, the CDR3 gives the full variable domain: SQTIHQWPATLVQPVGSPLSLECTVEGTSNPNLYWYRQAAGRGLQLLFYSVGIGQISSEVPQNLSASRPQDRQFILSSKKLLLSDSGFYLCAWADGTNEKLFFGSGTQLSVL.